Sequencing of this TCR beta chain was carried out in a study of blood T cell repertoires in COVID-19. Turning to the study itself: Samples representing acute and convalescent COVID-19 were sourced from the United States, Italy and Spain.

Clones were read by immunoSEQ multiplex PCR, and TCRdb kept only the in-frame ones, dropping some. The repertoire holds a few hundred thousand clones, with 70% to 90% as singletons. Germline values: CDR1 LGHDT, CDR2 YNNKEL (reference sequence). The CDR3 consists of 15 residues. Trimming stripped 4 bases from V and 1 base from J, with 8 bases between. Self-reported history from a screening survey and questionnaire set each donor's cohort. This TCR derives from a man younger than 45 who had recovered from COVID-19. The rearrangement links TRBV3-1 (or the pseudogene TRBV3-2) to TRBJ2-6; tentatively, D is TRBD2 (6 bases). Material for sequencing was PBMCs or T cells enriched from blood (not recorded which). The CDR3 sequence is CASSPRGSGANVLTF. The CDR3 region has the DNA TGTGCCAGCAGCCCTCGGGGGTCTGGGGCCAACGTCCTGACTTTC.